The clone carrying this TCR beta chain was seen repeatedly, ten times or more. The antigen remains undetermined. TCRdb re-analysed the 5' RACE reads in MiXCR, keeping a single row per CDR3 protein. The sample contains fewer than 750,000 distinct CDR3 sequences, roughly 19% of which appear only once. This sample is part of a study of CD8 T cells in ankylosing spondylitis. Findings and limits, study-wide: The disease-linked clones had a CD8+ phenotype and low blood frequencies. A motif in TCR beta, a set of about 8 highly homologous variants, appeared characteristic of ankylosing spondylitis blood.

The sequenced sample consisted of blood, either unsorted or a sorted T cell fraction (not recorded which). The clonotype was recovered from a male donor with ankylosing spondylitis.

The CDR3, as DNA: TGTGCCATCAGTGTGGACAGGGATAATTCACCCCTCCACTTT. It yields the protein CAISVDRDNSPLHF. The rearrangement links TRBV10-3 to TRBJ1-6; 8 nucleotides match TRBD1. From germline, CDR1 is ENHRY and CDR2 SYGVKD. V trimming: 4 bases; J trimming: 5 bases; junction bases outside the gene matches: 1. CDR3 length equals 14 residues.